These T cell receptor beta chains were read from a single sample in a study of blood T cell repertoires in COVID-19. Measured with immunoSEQ multiplex PCR; TCRdb has only the in-frame clones, and not every one. The top ten clones hold about 15% of a sample with 76,000 or so clones, roughly nine tenths of them seen once. The sequenced sample consisted of peripheral blood. The receptors derive from a man older than 75 in a cohort sampled during active COVID-19. Both conserved end residues are trimmed from each CDR3.

j_gene: TRBJ2-3
v_gene: TRBV5-1
CDR3aa: ASSYGLAGADTQY

j_gene: TRBJ1-1
v_gene: TRBV12-3/TRBV12-4
CDR3aa: ASPQGLDTEAF

j_gene: TRBJ2-1
v_gene: TRBV5-5
CDR3aa: ASSSGGVYNEQF

j_gene: TRBJ2-2
v_gene: TRBV28
CDR3aa: ASSQDRVATGELF

j_gene: TRBJ2-3
v_gene: TRBV4-1
CDR3aa: ASSQRSGTGTDTQY

j_gene: TRBJ2-3
v_gene: TRBV6-1
CDR3aa: ASSEYGGGAGDTQY

j_gene: TRBJ1-2
v_gene: TRBV10-3
CDR3aa: AIRGDSSNYGYT

j_gene: TRBJ2-3
v_gene: TRBV7-2
CDR3aa: ASSLVSGGARDTQY

j_gene: TRBJ2-1
v_gene: TRBV4-1
CDR3aa: ASSQVQAGGSSEQF

j_gene: TRBJ2-1
v_gene: TRBV6-1
CDR3aa: ASSDSGTNNEQF

j_gene: TRBJ2-5
v_gene: TRBV14
CDR3aa: ASSPGTEETQY

j_gene: TRBJ2-7
v_gene: TRBV11-1
CDR3aa: ASRPTGGVSYEQY

j_gene: TRBJ1-5
v_gene: TRBV9
CDR3aa: ASSVEGTGQPQH

j_gene: TRBJ1-2
v_gene: TRBV4-1
CDR3aa: ASSQEQGGYGYT

j_gene: TRBJ1-4
v_gene: TRBV11-2
CDR3aa: ASSLRDRGEKLF

j_gene: TRBJ1-4
v_gene: TRBV2
CDR3aa: ASRTTGASNEKLF

j_gene: TRBJ1-2
v_gene: TRBV5-1
CDR3aa: ASSEDRANYGYT

j_gene: TRBJ2-2
v_gene: TRBV7-9
CDR3aa: ASSSDLLTGELF

j_gene: TRBJ1-3
v_gene: TRBV12-3/TRBV12-4
CDR3aa: ASSLRSRETIY

j_gene: TRBJ1-1
v_gene: TRBV25-1
CDR3aa: ATIPSDRGNTEAF

j_gene: TRBJ2-2
v_gene: TRBV18
CDR3aa: ASSPRQGISNTGELF

j_gene: TRBJ1-1
v_gene: TRBV7-9
CDR3aa: ASSRWTGDTEAF

j_gene: TRBJ1-6
v_gene: TRBV18
CDR3aa: ASSLDTGGRDSPLH

j_gene: TRBJ1-2
v_gene: TRBV29-1
CDR3aa: SVGGGPPSYT

j_gene: TRBJ2-7
v_gene: TRBV5-6
CDR3aa: ASSFGRTYEQY

j_gene: TRBJ2-3
v_gene: TRBV9
CDR3aa: ASSVDQRPDTQY

j_gene: TRBJ1-1
v_gene: TRBV7-2
CDR3aa: ASSLAQGRYTEAF

j_gene: TRBJ2-1
v_gene: TRBV4-1
CDR3aa: ASSQEGRAEQF

j_gene: TRBJ2-7
v_gene: TRBV18
CDR3aa: ASSPGTGEEEQY

j_gene: TRBJ1-4
v_gene: TRBV24-1
CDR3aa: ATSDSGEGGEKLF

j_gene: TRBJ2-3
v_gene: TRBV2
CDR3aa: ASSGLAGETDTQY

j_gene: TRBJ1-3
v_gene: TRBV12-5
CDR3aa: ASGATGGGNTIY

j_gene: TRBJ1-2
v_gene: TRBV11-2
CDR3aa: ASSFSTGTDGYT

j_gene: TRBJ2-7
v_gene: TRBV10-3
CDR3aa: AISSLAGGPYEQY

j_gene: TRBJ1-1
v_gene: TRBV5-5
CDR3aa: ASSFGQNTEAF

j_gene: TRBJ2-3
v_gene: TRBV2
CDR3aa: ASSARGTGLLAQY

j_gene: TRBJ2-7
v_gene: TRBV19
CDR3aa: ASSIGRADYEQY

j_gene: TRBJ1-5
v_gene: TRBV24-1
CDR3aa: ATSDRRGNQPQH

j_gene: TRBJ2-1
v_gene: TRBV11-3
CDR3aa: ASSGGFYNEQF

j_gene: TRBJ2-5
v_gene: TRBV19
CDR3aa: ASSIGTQGETQY

j_gene: TRBJ2-3
v_gene: TRBV7-9
CDR3aa: ASSTSGGGADTQY

j_gene: TRBJ2-7
v_gene: TRBV29-1
CDR3aa: SVQGAAYEQY

j_gene: TRBJ2-2
v_gene: TRBV5-1
CDR3aa: ASSPQGDANTGELF

j_gene: TRBJ2-1
v_gene: TRBV27
CDR3aa: ASSLSSVRVNNEQF

j_gene: TRBJ2-5
v_gene: TRBV6-5
CDR3aa: ASSPRNRGQETQY

j_gene: TRBJ2-3
v_gene: TRBV27
CDR3aa: ASSTGTGWPRDTQY

j_gene: TRBJ1-5
v_gene: TRBV2
CDR3aa: ASIEGRGADQPQH